This note documents a single T cell receptor (beta chain) sequence. The sample comes from a study of control samples from healthy donors and cancer patients. CDR1 SEHNR and CDR2 FQNEAQ come from the germline V gene (reference sequence). This CDR3 has 13 amino acids. The junction had 3 bases not matched to a gene; V was cut back by 2 bases and J by 9 bases. The table came from immunoSEQ multiplex PCR; TCRdb's copy has only in-frame clones and leaves some out. The sample carries approximately 100,000 clones, around nine tenths recorded once. The sequence came from a man younger than 40 in good health. This chain connects TRBV7-9 to TRBJ2-1; 8 nucleotides match TRBD2. Material for sequencing was blood. CDR3 residues: CASSLRTSPEQFF. CDR3 sequence (DNA): TGTGCCAGCAGCTTAAGGACTAGCCCTGAGCAGTTCTTC.